The 30 T cell receptor beta chains reported below all come from one sample, sequenced in a study of T-cell reconstitution after alpha-beta-depleted transplantation in children. A TCRbeta library incorporating unique molecular identifiers was prepared. From the PCR reads, TCRdb called clonotypes with MiXCR, one entry per CDR3 protein. The sample yields fewer than 120,000 distinct CDR3 sequences, 10% seen once. The material was PBMCs from the stem cell graft donor, obtained from the stem cell graft. These receptors all come from a human donor who donated a stem cell graft to a child with acute lymphoblastic leukemia.

This clonotype was counted ten times or more. This chain joins TRBV20-1 and TRBJ2-1, with TRBD2 matching 9 bases. V lost 3 bases and J lost 6; bases outside the gene matches: 6. Germline V gives CDR1 DFQATT, CDR2 SNEGSKA (reference sequence). The CDR3 loop spans 14 amino acids. CDR3 sequence: CSASSGSQGNEQFF. The CDR3 bases are TGCAGTGCTAGTAGCGGGAGCCAGGGCAATGAGCAGTTCTTC.

CDR3 DNA sequence: TGCGCCAGCAACCAGGGGCCCCAGATTAATTCACCCCTCCACTTT. This sequence encodes CASNQGPQINSPLHF. The chain couples TRBV4-3 to TRBJ1-6, with D possibly TRBD1 on 6 matching bases. Trimming removed 7 bases at V and 6 bases at J, with 16 bases between. The CDR3 totals 15 residues. Germline V gives CDR1 LGHNA, CDR2 YSLEER.

This clonotype was counted at least ten times. V gene TRBV4-3 combines with J gene TRBJ2-3; no clear D. Trimming removed 1 base from V and 4 bases from J, with 9 bases in between. Germline V lookup: CDR1 LGHNA, CDR2 YSLEER. The CDR3 runs 14 residues. In DNA form, the CDR3 reads TGCGCCAGCAGCCAAGTGTCTCTCGCAGATACGCAGTATTTT. This gives the protein CASSQVSLADTQYF.

This clonotype was detected ten times or more. The gene calls are TRBV18 and TRBJ2-1, with D maybe TRBD1 (6 bases). Trimming took off 5 bases at V and 8 bases at J, with 28 bases between the two ends. CDR3 size: 18 residues. Germline V CDR1 and CDR2: KGHSH, LQKENI. The CDR3: CASSSGSSFGRGVDEQFF. The CDR3, as DNA: TGTGCCAGCTCATCGGGTAGTTCGTTCGGCAGGGGAGTTGATGAGCAGTTCTTC. Supplemented by reference TRBV18 and TRBJ2-1, the full variable domain reads NAGVMQNPRHLVRRRGQEARLRCSPMKGHSHVYWYRQLPEEGLKFMVYLQKENIIDESGMPKERFSAEFPKEGPSILRIQQVVRGDSAAYFCASSSGSSFGRGVDEQFFGPGTRLTVL.

At least ten counts were recorded for this clonotype. The rearrangement uses TRBV6-5 and TRBJ2-7, with D perhaps TRBD1 (5 bases). Trimming cost V 5 bases and J 4 bases, with 15 bases left between them. This CDR3 is 14 amino acids long. Germline values: CDR1 MNHEY, CDR2 SVGAGI. The CDR3 DNA reads as TGTGCCAGCAGTCCCACAGGTGATACTTACGAGCAGTACTTC. This encodes CASSPTGDTYEQYF.

This clonotype was recorded many times. The rearrangement uses TRBV6-1 and TRBJ2-7; D is unclear. Trimming left V 7 bases short and J 3 bases short, with 13 bases between. CDR1 is MNHNS, CDR2 SASEGT, per germline. The CDR3 contains 13 residues. CDR3 sequence reads: CASKGSGFYEQYF. In DNA, the CDR3 is TGTGCCAGCAAAGGCAGTGGATTCTACGAGCAGTACTTC.

This clonotype has a count of ten or more. The rearrangement uses TRBV6-2 or TRBV6-3 and TRBJ1-5, with D uncertain. Germline-derived CDR1 and CDR2 are MNHEY and SVGEGT. Between the trimmed V and J ends, which lost 0 bases and 0 bases, there was a span of 9 bases. The CDR3 is 16 residues long. CDR3 protein: CASSYSRAVSNQPQHF. The CDR3 bases are TGTGCCAGCAGTTACTCGAGGGCCGTTAGCAATCAGCCCCAGCATTTT.

This clonotype was observed at least ten times. The CDR3 here is CASSQDRTGTEQFF. CDR3 coding DNA: TGCGCCAGCAGCCAAGACCGGACTGGAACTGAGCAGTTCTTC. This sequence joins TRBV4-3 and TRBJ2-1; tentative D call: TRBD2 (5 bases). Germline CDR1 LGHNA, CDR2 YSLEER. This CDR3 contains 14 residues. V lost 0 bases and J 9 bases, leaving 12 bases between the germline ends.

This clonotype has at least ten counts. The V call is TRBV18, the J call TRBJ1-2, with 8 positions matching TRBD1. Unmatched junction bases numbered 16, after V lost 3 bases and J lost 7 bases. Germline assignment: CDR1 KGHSH and CDR2 LQKENI. CDR3 length: 17 amino acids. The CDR3 protein is CASSPGLPGGRFLGYTF. The CDR3 DNA reads TGTGCCAGCTCACCGGGATTACCAGGGGGCAGGTTTCTTGGCTACACCTTC.

This clonotype was found many times. This chain links TRBV12-3 or TRBV12-4 with TRBJ2-7, with D possibly TRBD2 on 6 matching bases. The V and J ends lost 3 bases and 3 bases respectively, with 12 bases between them. This CDR3 contains 14 residues. The CDR3 bases are TGTGCCAGCAGTTTTGGGGGGAGAGGCTACGAGCAGTACTTC. Translating gives CASSFGGRGYEQYF.

This clonotype was observed many times. V and J are TRBV4-2 and TRBJ1-1; 8 nucleotides match TRBD1. Germline CDR1 reads LGHNA; CDR2 reads YNFKEQ. V trimming: 2 bases; J trimming: 6 bases; junction bases outside the gene matches: 8. The CDR3 contains 15 residues. The CDR3 sequence is CASSQQGASKAEAFF. The CDR3 nucleotides are TGTGCCAGCAGCCAACAGGGGGCCTCGAAGGCTGAAGCTTTCTTT.

This clonotype was detected ten times or more. This chain uses TRBV27 with TRBJ1-2; 10 positions agree with TRBD1. This CDR3 comprises 15 residues. Unmatched junction bases numbered 8, after V lost 10 bases and J lost 0 bases. Germline CDR1 reads MNHEY; CDR2 reads SMNVEV (reference sequence). CDR3 sequence: CATRDRGYPNYGYTF. CDR3 nucleotides: TGTGCCACCCGGGACAGGGGTTACCCTAACTATGGCTACACCTTC.

The table lists this clonotype with many counts. The chain couples TRBV12-3 or TRBV12-4 to TRBJ2-2; TRBD2 might be the D (6 bases). This CDR3 is 15 amino acids long. Trimming took 6 bases from V and 3 from J, leaving 14 bases between them. CDR3 sequence reads: CASSPGGSDTGELFF. The CDR3 DNA reads as TGTGCCAGCAGCCCTGGGGGGAGCGACACCGGGGAGCTGTTTTTT.

This clonotype was recorded at least ten times. The V and J genes are TRBV12-3 or TRBV12-4 and TRBJ2-3, with 7 positions matching TRBD1. With V trimmed by 4 bases and J by 0 bases, 7 bases remained unmatched. CDR3 length: 16 amino acids. The CDR3 region is CASSSSAGGSTDTQYF. Here the CDR3 DNA reads TGTGCCAGCAGTTCCTCGGCAGGGGGAAGCACAGATACGCAGTATTTT.

The V gene is TRBV9, the J gene TRBJ2-2; 9 bases line up with TRBD1. Germline V gene sequence: CDR1 SGDLS, CDR2 YYNGEE. V was clipped by 0 bases and J by 4 bases; unmatched bases: 4. The CDR3 totals 16 residues. CDR3 sequence: CASSVAGTGPTGELFF. CDR3 DNA: TGTGCCAGCAGCGTAGCCGGGACAGGGCCCACCGGGGAGCTGTTTTTT. Variable domain in full (rest from reference TRBV9 and TRBJ2-2): DSGVTQTPKHLITATGQRVTLRCSPRSGDLSVYWYQQSLDQGLQFLIQYYNGEERAKGNILERFSAQQFPDLHSELNLSSLELGDSALYFCASSVAGTGPTGELFFGEGSRLTVL.

Points on this clonotype: Possible read error: a much larger clone is one base away. The V gene is TRBV12-3 or TRBV12-4, the J gene TRBJ2-7; 7 bases fit TRBD2. This CDR3 has 14 residues. The V segment lost 2 bases and the J segment 0 bases; nucleotides outside the gene matches: 1. CDR3 sequence (DNA): TGTGCCAGCAGTTTATGGGGGGGCTCCTACGAGCAGTACTTC. Its translation: CASSLWGGSYEQYF.

About this clonotype itself: A much larger clone differs by one base, so this may be a read error. As DNA, the CDR3 is TGTGCCGCCCCAGTAGTAGCCAAAAACAGTCAGTACTTC. Its protein product is CAAPVVAKNSQYF. V gene TRBV27 combines with J gene TRBJ2-4; no firm D call. There are 13 residues in the CDR3. Germline V gene data show CDR1 as MNHEY and CDR2 as SMNVEV (reference sequence).

This clonotype was counted many times. The CDR3 DNA reads as TGCGCCAGCAGCTTGGATCGCAGGGATTCTACGGGCTACACCTTC. It specifies CASSLDRRDSTGYTF. V gene TRBV5-1 combines with J gene TRBJ1-2; D is perhaps TRBD1 (5 bases). Trimming removed 0 bases at V and 8 bases at J, with 17 bases between. Looked up from germline, CDR1 is SGHRS and CDR2 is YFSETQ. This CDR3 contains 15 residues.

The sample holds many counts of this clonotype. The chain joins TRBV29-1 to TRBJ2-7; D is possibly TRBD1 or TRBD2 (5 bases each). The germline V and J ends were trimmed by 1 base and 6 bases, with 13 bases remaining between them. The CDR3 covers 13 residues. Germline V lookup: CDR1 SQVTM, CDR2 ANQGSEA. In DNA, the CDR3 is TGCAGCGTTGAAGCCCTAGAGGGGCTCGAGCAGTACTTC. Encoded protein: CSVEALEGLEQYF.

This clonotype was seen many times. The chain is built from TRBV28 and TRBJ1-3; no firm D call. This CDR3 spans 15 amino acids. Germline CDR1 and CDR2: MDHEN and SYDVKM. V shed 3 bases and J shed 2 bases, with 11 bases lying between them. CDR3 residues: CASSLIVAAGNTIYF. CDR3 nucleotides: TGTGCCAGCAGTTTGATCGTAGCGGCTGGAAACACCATATATTTT.

This clonotype was detected ten times or more. The chain has TRBV27 and TRBJ1-4; D might be TRBD1 (5 bases). Deletions cut 3 bases from V and 7 bases from J, with 12 bases between. Germline values: CDR1 MNHEY, CDR2 SMNVEV (reference sequence). The CDR3 runs to 14 residues. The CDR3 protein is CASSLGVGFEKLFF. The CDR3 coding sequence is TGTGCCAGCAGTTTGGGGGTGGGGTTTGAAAAACTGTTTTTT.

This clonotype appeared many times. The J gene is TRBJ1-4, the V gene TRBV7-2; 12 bases are a match to TRBD1. Germline CDR1 SGHTA, CDR2 FQGNSA. This CDR3 spans 17 amino acids. The J segment lost 5 bases and the V segment lost 1 base, leaving 5 bases of the junction unmatched. In nucleotides, the CDR3 is TGTGCCAGCAGCTTAGGGGGGACAGGGGGCAGAAATGAAAAACTGTTTTTT. It translates to CASSLGGTGGRNEKLFF.

In its sample, this clonotype was seen many times. V usage is TRBV20-1 and J usage is TRBJ2-7; D not certain. Trimming took 3 bases from V and 0 from J, leaving 3 bases between them. This CDR3 region has 11 residues. Germline V gene sequence: CDR1 DFQATT, CDR2 SNEGSKA (reference sequence). The CDR3 is CSASVSYEQYF. The DNA of the CDR3 is TGCAGTGCTAGTGTCTCCTACGAGCAGTACTTC.

This clonotype was seen at least ten times. The rearrangement uses TRBV5-1 and TRBJ2-7, with a weak D call TRBD2 (6 bases). The CDR3 totals 14 residues. Per germline, CDR1 SGHRS and CDR2 YFSETQ. Trimming cost V 4 bases and J 2 bases, with 13 bases left between them. CDR3 DNA: TGCGCCAGCAGCCCGGACGGGAGACCCTACGAGCAGTACTTC. Encoded protein: CASSPDGRPYEQYF.

Regarding this clonotype: A clone one base away is much larger, so this may be a read error. The rearrangement uses TRBV19 and TRBJ2-1; possible D gene TRBD2, 5 bases. This CDR3 has 13 amino acids. V gave up 8 bases and J gave up 0 bases, with 8 bases separating them. CDR1 LNHDA and CDR2 SQIVND come from the germline V gene (reference sequence). The CDR3 here is CASWAGSYNEQFF. The CDR3 DNA sequence: TGTGCCAGTTGGGCGGGCTCCTACAATGAGCAGTTCTTC. Together with reference TRBV19 and TRBJ2-1, the CDR3 gives the full variable domain: DGGITQSPKYLFRKEGQNVTLSCEQNLNHDAMYWYRQDPGQGLRLIYYSQIVNDFQKGDIAEGYSVSREKKESFPLTVTSAQKNPTAFYLCASWAGSYNEQFFGPGTRLTVL.

This clonotype was found many times. The chain couples TRBV5-1 to TRBJ1-2; a possible D gene is TRBD1 (6 bases). V dropped 1 base and J dropped 3 bases, with 10 bases sitting between them. The CDR3 is made up of 14 amino acids. The germline CDR1 and CDR2 sequences are SGHRS and YFSETQ. The CDR3 region is CASSLSGGDYGYTF. CDR3 sequence (DNA): TGCGCCAGCAGCTTGTCGGGGGGCGACTATGGCTACACCTTC.

V gene TRBV30 combines with J gene TRBJ2-5; 8 bases align to TRBD2. With 8 bases clipped from V and 6 bases from J, the junction kept 8 bases outside the gene matches. Germline V CDR1 and CDR2: GTSNPN, SVGIG (reference sequence). The CDR3 is 12 residues long. In nucleotides, the CDR3 is TGTGCCCGATCCGGGGGGGATAAGACCCAGTACTTC. Protein product: CARSGGDKTQYF.

A few counts support this clonotype. The V gene is TRBV11-2, the J gene TRBJ1-1; perhaps TRBD1 as D (6 bases). Germline V gene data show CDR1 as SGHAT and CDR2 as FQNNGV. Trimming pared 2 bases from V and 1 base from J, leaving 14 bases between. The CDR3 covers 16 residues. The CDR3 sequence is CASSLSAGATNTEAFF. Written as DNA, the CDR3 is TGTGCCAGCAGCTTAAGTGCAGGGGCCACGAACACTGAAGCTTTCTTT.

This clonotype showed up just a few times. The rearrangement links TRBV7-8 to TRBJ1-3, with 7 bases identical to TRBD1. The CDR3 is 14 residues long. Looked up from germline, CDR1 is SGHVS and CDR2 is FQNEAQ. Trimming cost V 5 bases and J 5 bases; bases outside gene matches: 6. The CDR3 here is CASSLRQGRNTIYF. The CDR3 DNA reads TGTGCCAGCAGCCTAAGACAGGGACGAAACACCATATATTTT.

This clonotype has ten or more counts. V gene TRBV7-9 combines with J gene TRBJ2-2; D is unresolved. CDR3 length: 16 amino acids. The ends were cut back, 6 bases at V and 7 bases at J, with 21 bases in the middle. Germline V lookup: CDR1 SEHNR, CDR2 FQNEAQ (reference sequence). CDR3 DNA sequence: TGTGCCAGCAGTCACACGGAGTCCTCATTGTTCGGGGAGCTGTTTTTT. Translated, it gives CASSHTESSLFGELFF.